This T cell receptor beta chain appears in the sequencing data of a study of CD8 T cells in ankylosing spondylitis. A few counts support this clonotype. Its specificity is unknown. A quantitative 5'-RACE method, one with molecular barcodes, was used to make TCR beta libraries. TCRdb recomputed calls from the 5' RACE reads with MiXCR, one row per CDR3 protein. The sample lists a few hundred thousand distinct CDR3 sequences, approximately 17% occurring once. Study-wide points: Reports say disease-linked clones showed up significantly more in matched ankylosing spondylitis synovial fluid. Ankylosing spondylitis blood seemed to carry a telltale TCR beta motif made of several highly homologous variants. Some of the motif variants had earlier been found in reactive arthritis patients' fluid and blood.

CDR1 is SEHNR and CDR2 is FQNEAQ in the germline V gene (reference sequence). This CDR3 is built from 15 residues. The V gene lost 4 bases and the J gene lost 7 bases, with 17 bases spanning the gap. Source material: blood, either unsorted or a sorted T cell fraction (not recorded which). The V gene is TRBV7-9, the J gene TRBJ2-1; D tentatively fits TRBD1 or TRBD2 (5 bases each). The source is a male donor with ankylosing spondylitis. DNA for the CDR3: TGTGCCAGCAGCTCTGGCGTCGGGGCTGCAAATGAGCAGTTCTTC. Protein product: CASSSGVGAANEQFF. The variable domain in full, with the rest retrieved from reference TRBV7-9 and TRBJ2-1, is DTGVSQNPRHKITKRGQNVTFRCDPISEHNRLYWYRQTLGQGPEFLTYFQNEAQLEKSRLLSDRFSAERPKGSFSTLEIQRTEQGDSAMYLCASSSGVGAANEQFFGPGTRLTVL.